This TCR beta chain stems from a study of blood T cell repertoires in COVID-19. Turning to the study itself: The study drew acute and convalescent COVID-19 samples from the United States, Italy and Spain. PBMCs, B-cell-depleted T cells, or T cells provided the cDNA or gDNA that made up the material.

In the original workflow: Nucleated cell counts were estimated from reference gene primer amplification. Sequenced by immunoSEQ multiplex PCR; TCRdb stores in-frame clones only, minus some. The DNA gave D and trimming, while V, J and clone size come from that table. The sample yields 59,000 or so clones, about 81% seen once. The CDR3 is made up of 14 amino acids. The V gene lost 4 bases and the J gene lost 1 base, with 8 bases spanning the gap. The germline V gene has CDR1 LNHNV and CDR2 YYDKDF (reference sequence). Sequencing input: peripheral blood. This TCR derives from a human donor in a cohort sampled during active COVID-19. The V and J genes are TRBV15 and TRBJ1-5, with D possibly matching TRBD1 (6 bases). The CDR3 region has the DNA TGTGCCACCAGCACTACAGGGAGCAATCAGCCCCAGCATTTT. Protein: CATSTTGSNQPQHF.